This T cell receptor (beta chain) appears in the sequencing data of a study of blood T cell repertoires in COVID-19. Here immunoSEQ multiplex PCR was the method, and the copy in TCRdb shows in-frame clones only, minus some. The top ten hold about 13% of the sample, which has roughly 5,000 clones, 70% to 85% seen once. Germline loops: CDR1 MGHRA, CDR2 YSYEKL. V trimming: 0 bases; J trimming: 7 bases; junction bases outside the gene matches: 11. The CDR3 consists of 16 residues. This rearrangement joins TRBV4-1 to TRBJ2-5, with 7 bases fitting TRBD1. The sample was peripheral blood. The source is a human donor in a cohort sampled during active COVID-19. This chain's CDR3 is CASSQESFTGDGTQYF. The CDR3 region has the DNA TGCGCCAGCAGCCAAGAATCCTTCACAGGGGACGGGACCCAGTACTTC.